One and the same sample provided the 19 T cell receptor beta chains below, sequenced in a study of shared clonotypes between healthy human individuals. The protocol was immunoSEQ multiplex PCR, while the TCRdb copy is restricted to in-frame clones and leaves out a portion. The repertoire has roughly 2.5 million clones, 90% to 95% of them found once; the top ten carry around 0.14%. Sequencing was performed on naive CD4+ T cells sorted from blood. Regarding subset: CD45RA+ positively selected. The receptors originated from a man younger than 35 in good health.

The chain has TRBV12-5 and TRBJ2-3; 7 nucleotides agree with TRBD2. The CDR3 sequence is 13 residues long. V shed 7 bases and J 5 bases; nucleotides not matched to a gene: 6. CDR1 is LGHNT and CDR2 is FRNRAP in the germline V gene. CDR3 protein: CASAAWGGDTQYF. The CDR3 DNA follows: TGTGCTAGTGCCGCCTGGGGGGGAGATACGCAGTATTTT.

This chain joins TRBV5-4 and TRBJ2-7; 9 bases line up with TRBD2. V shed 4 bases and J 0 bases; nucleotides not matched to a gene: 2. In germline, CDR1 is SGHNT, CDR2 YYREEE (reference sequence). This CDR3 contains 14 residues. The DNA of the CDR3 is TGTGCCAGCAGCCCTAGCGGGAACTCCTACGAGCAGTACTTC. Encoded protein: CASSPSGNSYEQYF.

With respect to this clone: Germline and junction disagree at one end, which may indicate a read error. The J gene is TRBJ2-1, the V gene TRBV5-8, with D perhaps TRBD2 (7 bases). The V gene's germline CDR1 is SGHTS and CDR2 YDEGEE. The CDR3 covers 14 residues. CDR3 sequence: CATSRGGGYSEQFF. For the CDR3, the DNA is TGTGCCACCTCTAGGGGAGGGGGTTACAGTGAGCAGTTCTTC.

This clone was recorded only once. The chain recombines TRBV2 with TRBJ1-2; no definite D call. This CDR3 has 15 residues. V lost 0 bases and J lost 5, with 13 bases in between. Germline loops: CDR1 SNHLY, CDR2 FYNNEI. The CDR3 sequence: CASSEARNTWYGYTF. The CDR3 region has the DNA TGTGCCAGCAGTGAAGCGCGTAACACTTGGTATGGCTACACCTTC.

The chain joins TRBV28 to TRBJ2-1; D ambiguous. V lost 0 bases and J 9 bases, leaving 6 bases between the germline ends. This CDR3 comprises 12 residues. In germline, CDR1 is MDHEN, CDR2 SYDVKM. The CDR3 DNA is TGTGCCAGCAGTTTATGGGGCAGTGAGCAGTTCTTC. Amino acids: CASSLWGSEQFF.

This clone was seen just once. V and J are TRBV7-2 and TRBJ2-7; unclear D gene. The CDR3 runs to 11 residues. CDR1 SGHTA and CDR2 FQGNSA come from the germline V gene. V was shortened by 4 bases and J by 3 bases, with 4 bases between the two germline ends. Here the CDR3 DNA reads TGTGCCAGCAGCTCCCACTACGAGCAGTACTTC. Its protein is CASSSHYEQYF.

To note about this clone: At the DNA level, this CDR3 is encoded by other sequences in the same sample as well. V usage is TRBV20-1 and J usage is TRBJ2-3; D gene unclear. Trimming cost V 2 bases and J 6 bases, with 3 bases left between them. The germline V gene has CDR1 DFQATT and CDR2 SNEGSKA (reference sequence). This CDR3 contains 10 residues. The CDR3 here is CSARRDTQYF. The CDR3 nucleotides are TGCAGTGCTAGAAGGGATACGCAGTATTTT.

To note about this clone: Other DNA sequences in this sample translate to the same CDR3. This chain uses TRBV18 with TRBJ1-3, with D maybe TRBD1 (5 bases). CDR1 is KGHSH, CDR2 LQKENI, per germline. The V and J ends lost 6 bases and 0 bases respectively, with 15 bases between them. This CDR3 comprises 16 residues. The CDR3 coding sequence is TGTGCCAGCTCGCCGGGACTTACAAGCTCTGGAAACACCATATATTTT. It is translated as CASSPGLTSSGNTIYF.

The J gene is TRBJ1-2, the V gene TRBV5-1; D is perhaps TRBD1 (5 bases). V was cut by 3 bases and J by 8 bases, with 17 bases left in between. Germline CDR1 reads SGHRS; CDR2 reads YFSETQ. The CDR3 contains 14 residues. CDR3 sequence (DNA): TGCGCCAGCAGCTCGGACAACTCCCGGAAGGGCTACACCTTC. Protein product: CASSSDNSRKGYTF.

V and J are TRBV25-1 and TRBJ2-5, with a possible D match to TRBD1 (6 bases). Per germline, CDR1 MGHDK and CDR2 SYGVNS. The length of the CDR3 is 13 residues. V lost 5 bases and J lost 7, with 14 bases in between. Written as DNA, the CDR3 is TGTGCCAGCAGTCCCAGGGGCCTCGGGACCCAGTACTTC. Amino acid sequence: CASSPRGLGTQYF.

This clone was observed a single time. V and J are TRBV14 and TRBJ1-1; D not certain. This CDR3 comprises 15 residues. Deletions cut 0 bases from V and 4 bases from J, with 12 bases between. Germline assignment: CDR1 SGHDN and CDR2 FVKESK. The CDR3 here is CASSQDGRVSTEAFF. In nucleotides, the CDR3 is TGTGCCAGCAGCCAAGATGGGAGGGTCAGCACTGAAGCTTTCTTT.

The CDR3 DNA follows: TGCAGCGTTGAGACAGATTATAATTCACCCCTCCACTTT. Translation: CSVETDYNSPLHF. This rearrangement joins TRBV29-1 to TRBJ1-6; perhaps TRBD1 as D (5 bases). Germline lookup yields CDR1 SQVTM and CDR2 ANQGSEA. The CDR3 length is 13 residues. V gave up 3 bases and J gave up 4 bases, with 7 bases separating them.

The chain links TRBV18 to TRBJ2-7, with a weak D call TRBD1 (6 bases). The germline gives CDR1 KGHSH, CDR2 LQKENI. Trimming stripped 3 bases from V and 4 bases from J, with 19 bases between. The CDR3 consists of 16 residues. The CDR3: CASSPPPGQLKYEQYF. CDR3 nucleotides: TGTGCCAGCTCACCCCCACCGGGACAATTAAAATACGAGCAGTACTTC.

The chain links TRBV30 to TRBJ2-4, with no clear D. Germline CDR1 reads GTSNPN; CDR2 reads SVGIG (reference sequence). The CDR3 is made up of 14 amino acids. Trimming removed 0 bases from V and 1 base from J, with 7 bases in between. CDR3 sequence: CAWSVRSAKNIQYF. The CDR3, as DNA: TGTGCCTGGAGTGTACGCAGCGCCAAAAACATTCAGTACTTC.

The chain uses TRBV30 and TRBJ1-3; D perhaps matches TRBD1 (5 bases). The ends were cut back, 3 bases at V and 2 bases at J, with 8 bases in the middle. The CDR3 has 13 residues. In germline, CDR1 is GTSNPN, CDR2 SVGIG (reference sequence). CDR3 amino acids: CAWSSGPGNTIYF. In nucleotides, the CDR3 is TGTGCCTGGAGCTCGGGGCCTGGAAACACCATATATTTT.

Turning to this clone: Within the sample, other DNA sequences also encode this same CDR3. The rearrangement links TRBV6-5 to TRBJ2-3; the D is unclear. Germline-derived CDR1 and CDR2 are MNHEY and SVGAGI. This CDR3 contains 11 residues. Trimming stripped 7 bases from V and 4 bases from J, with 6 bases between. CDR3 nucleotide sequence: TGTGCCAGCACTTTTGCAGATACGCAGTATTTT. Its protein is CASTFADTQYF.

The chain uses TRBV5-1 and TRBJ2-2, with 8 bases aligning to TRBD1. The CDR3 consists of 18 residues. V was pared by 0 bases and J by 2 bases, with 9 bases of the junction left unmatched. CDR1 and CDR2 (germline): SGHRS, YFSETQ. The chain's CDR3 is CASSLVPPGQVNTGELFF. CDR3 in DNA: TGCGCCAGCAGCTTGGTCCCCCCGGGACAGGTCAACACCGGGGAGCTGTTTTTT.

This rearrangement joins TRBV10-3 to TRBJ2-1; either TRBD1 or TRBD2 may supply D (6 bases each). This CDR3 comprises 14 residues. V lost 11 bases, J lost 0 bases, and 14 bases lay in between. The germline V gene has CDR1 ENHRY and CDR2 SYGVKD. The CDR3 reads CAAQRGDSYNEQFF. The CDR3 DNA is TGTGCCGCTCAAAGGGGGGACTCCTACAATGAGCAGTTCTTC.

V gene TRBV9 combines with J gene TRBJ1-1; tentative D call: TRBD1 (5 bases). This CDR3 is 14 amino acids long. Germline lookup yields CDR1 SGDLS and CDR2 YYNGEE. The V end lost 2 bases, the J end lost 3 bases, and 11 bases lay between the germline ends. The CDR3 here is CASSVRVGDTEAFF. CDR3 nucleotide sequence: TGTGCCAGCAGCGTCAGGGTGGGCGACACTGAAGCTTTCTTT.